One and the same sample provided the 26 T cell receptor beta chains below, sequenced in a study of blood T cell repertoires in COVID-19. The protocol was immunoSEQ multiplex PCR, while the TCRdb copy is restricted to in-frame clones and leaves out a portion. The sample lists 55,000 to 65,000 clones, about four fifths seen once, with about 3.5% in the top ten. Material for sequencing was peripheral blood. These receptors originate from an elderly woman with acute or convalescent COVID-19.

This rearrangement joins TRBV2 to TRBJ2-1; 14 bases map to TRBD2. Unmatched junction bases numbered 0, after V lost 3 bases and J lost 5 bases. Per germline, CDR1 SNHLY and CDR2 FYNNEI. The CDR3 has 15 amino acids. CDR3 nucleotides: TGTGCCAGCAGTGAGACTAGCGGGGGGGACAATGAGCAGTTCTTC. Its translation: CASSETSGGDNEQFF. Variable domain in full (rest from reference TRBV2 and TRBJ2-1): EPEVTQTPSHQVTQMGQEVILRCVPISNHLYFYWYRQILGQKVEFLVSFYNNEISEKSEIFDDQFSVERPDGSNFTLKIRSTKLEDSAMYFCASSETSGGDNEQFFGPGTRLTVL.

This clone was seen just once. The chain has TRBV13 and TRBJ2-7; 14 nucleotides line up with TRBD2. The V gene's germline CDR1 is PRHDT and CDR2 FYEKMQ (reference sequence). The CDR3 loop spans 14 amino acids. The junction had 5 bases not matched to a gene; V was cut back by 4 bases and J by 9 bases. CDR3 in amino acids: CASSSTGLAGVQYF. CDR3 in DNA: TGTGCCAGCAGCTCAACGGGACTAGCGGGAGTGCAGTACTTC.

The chain's CDR3 is CASSSTRTSYEQYF. In DNA, the CDR3 is TGTGCCAGCAGCTCCACTCGCACCTCATACGAGCAGTACTTC. The V and J genes are TRBV7-9 and TRBJ2-7; D unresolved. The CDR3 is 14 residues long. Trimming shortened V by 4 bases and J by 4 bases, and 14 bases separated the two germline ends. Germline CDR1 is SEHNR and CDR2 is FQNEAQ (reference sequence). The full variable domain, rest sourced from reference TRBV7-9 and TRBJ2-7, is DTGVSQNPRHKITKRGQNVTFRCDPISEHNRLYWYRQTLGQGPEFLTYFQNEAQLEKSRLLSDRFSAERPKGSFSTLEIQRTEQGDSAMYLCASSSTRTSYEQYFGPGTRLTVT.

This clone was observed a handful of times. The J gene is TRBJ1-2, the V gene TRBV27, with TRBD1 identical over 11 bases. After removal of 8 bases from V and 7 bases from J, the junction contained 12 bases not matched to a gene. Germline V gene lookup returns CDR1 MNHEY and CDR2 SMNVEV (reference sequence). The CDR3 covers 15 residues. CDR3 DNA: TGTGCCAGCCGCACCGGGACAGGGGGTTCCTTTGGCTACACCTTC. Amino acid sequence: CASRTGTGGSFGYTF.

The chain joins TRBV29-1 to TRBJ2-3, with a possible D match to TRBD1 (8 bases). The germline V gene encodes CDR1 SQVTM and CDR2 ANQGSEA. The V end lost 7 bases, the J end lost 0 bases, and 17 bases lay between the germline ends. The CDR3 sequence is 15 residues long. CDR3 sequence: CSANPQGGSTDTQYF. The CDR3 bases are TGCAGCGCCAACCCACAGGGGGGGAGCACAGATACGCAGTATTTT.

V and J are TRBV9 and TRBJ2-3; TRBD2 is a possible D gene (6 bases). This CDR3 is 15 amino acids long. Trimming stripped 1 base from V and 2 bases from J, with 11 bases between. The V gene's germline CDR1 is SGDLS and CDR2 YYNGEE. The CDR3 loop reads CASSVRPGVTDTQYF. DNA for the CDR3: TGTGCCAGCAGCGTACGTCCGGGGGTCACAGATACGCAGTATTTT.

The CDR3: CSVEPFGNTGELFF. The CDR3 bases are TGCAGCGTTGAACCTTTCGGGAACACCGGGGAGCTGTTTTTT. This chain links TRBV29-1 with TRBJ2-2; D is unresolved. Trimming left V 2 bases short and J 1 base short, with 8 bases between. CDR1 and CDR2 (germline): SQVTM, ANQGSEA. The CDR3 contains 14 residues.

The rearrangement uses TRBV3-1 (or the pseudogene TRBV3-2) and TRBJ2-1; a weak D match, TRBD1 (5 bases). This CDR3 has 15 residues. CDR1 is LGHDT and CDR2 is YNNKEL in the germline V gene (reference sequence). V lost 3 bases to trimming and J lost 3 bases, with 12 bases between them. CDR3 nucleotides: TGTGCCAGCAGCCAGGGGCCCCCTGGCTACAATGAGCAGTTCTTC. This translates into CASSQGPPGYNEQFF.

This clone has only one observation. The chain uses TRBV5-4 and TRBJ2-7, with TRBD2 matching over 9 bases. The CDR3 totals 13 residues. Germline V CDR1 and CDR2: SGHNT, YYREEE (reference sequence). After removal of 4 bases from V and 5 bases from J, the junction contained 4 bases not matched to a gene. CDR3 nucleotide sequence: TGTGCCAGCAGCCTTAGCGGGAGCCACGAGCAGTACTTC. This translates into CASSLSGSHEQYF.

Comment on this clone: At one boundary the junction diverges from the germline segment, which might be a read error. This rearrangement joins TRBV4-1 to TRBJ2-5, with a weak D call TRBD1 (6 bases). Germline-derived CDR1 and CDR2 are MGHRA and YSYEKL. This CDR3 contains 14 residues. CDR3 sequence: CARSDEGVGETQYF. The CDR3 DNA reads as TGCGCCCGCAGTGATGAGGGGGTTGGGGAGACCCAGTACTTC.

This clone was recorded once. The gene calls are TRBV30 and TRBJ2-1; TRBD2 matches at 9 bases. The CDR3 is 15 residues long. Germline CDR1 GTSNPN, CDR2 SVGIG (reference sequence). V lost 1 base, J lost 9 bases, and 10 bases stayed unmatched. CDR3 DNA sequence: TGTGCCTGGAGTGGGTCTGGCGGGGGGGCCTCTGAGCAGTTCTTC. This translates into CAWSGSGGGASEQFF.

This clone appeared once. The V call is TRBV3-1 (or the pseudogene TRBV3-2), the J call TRBJ2-2, with a possible D match to TRBD1 (5 bases). The CDR3 extends over 17 amino acids. CDR1 and CDR2 from the germline V gene are LGHDT and YNNKEL (reference sequence). Trimming left V 4 bases short and J 0 bases short, with 15 bases between. Written as DNA, the CDR3 is TGTGCCAGCAGCCCCGTTAGGTCAGGGACGAACACCGGGGAGCTGTTTTTT. This codes for CASSPVRSGTNTGELFF.

CDR3 DNA: TGCGCCAGCAGCCACACCGGGACAGGGATCAATGAGCAGTTCTTC. Residues: CASSHTGTGINEQFF. The rearrangement uses TRBV10-1 and TRBJ2-1; 9 bases line up with TRBD1. This CDR3 is built from 15 residues. Per germline, CDR1 WNHNN and CDR2 SYGVQD (reference sequence). Trimming at V came to 6 bases and at J to 6 bases, leaving 9 bases not matched to a gene.

V usage is TRBV12-5 and J usage is TRBJ2-1, with D hard to call. V lost 7 bases and J lost 6, with 13 bases in between. This CDR3 spans 13 amino acids. Germline CDR1 is LGHNT and CDR2 is FRNRAP. The DNA for the CDR3 is TGTGCTAGTGCCTCCGGTCATACCAATGAGCAGTTCTTC. This sequence encodes CASASGHTNEQFF.

This clone is a singleton in its sample. The chain uses TRBV15 and TRBJ1-1; D gene uncertain. V shed 0 bases and J shed 3 bases, with 8 bases lying between them. Germline CDR1 and CDR2: LNHNV and YYDKDF (reference sequence). The length of the CDR3 is 14 residues. DNA of the CDR3: TGTGCCACCAGCAGAGACCAGGAGGACACTGAAGCTTTCTTT. It specifies CATSRDQEDTEAFF.

The CDR3 reads CASSIEQGTYGYTF. The CDR3 DNA reads TGCGCCAGCAGCATCGAACAGGGCACCTATGGCTACACCTTC. This chain links TRBV5-1 with TRBJ1-2, with TRBD1 as a possible D gene (6 bases). The ends were cut back, 4 bases at V and 4 bases at J, with 14 bases in the middle. CDR1 is SGHRS and CDR2 is YFSETQ in the germline V gene. There are 14 residues in the CDR3.

The chain carries TRBV5-1 and TRBJ2-5, with D possibly matching TRBD2 (6 bases). V lost 0 bases and J 5 bases, leaving 11 bases between the germline ends. The CDR3 covers 14 residues. The germline V gene has CDR1 SGHRS and CDR2 YFSETQ. This CDR3 reads CASSLVSGGETQYF. The DNA for the CDR3 is TGCGCCAGCAGCTTGGTTTCTGGAGGGGAGACCCAGTACTTC.

This sequence joins TRBV19 and TRBJ2-7; TRBD1 agrees at 7 bases. The trim removed 4 bases at V and 6 bases at J, leaving 6 bases unmatched. In germline, CDR1 is LNHDA, CDR2 SQIVND (reference sequence). The CDR3 totals 13 residues. CDR3 region: CASSSWTGGEQYF. DNA for the CDR3: TGTGCCAGTAGTAGTTGGACAGGAGGCGAGCAGTACTTC.

The chain couples TRBV9 to TRBJ2-2; 9 positions agree with TRBD2. This CDR3 contains 17 residues. The trim removed 0 bases at V and 2 bases at J, leaving 5 bases unmatched. Germline CDR1 and CDR2: SGDLS and YYNGEE. DNA for the CDR3: TGTGCCAGCAGCGTAGAAGGACTAGCGCGAAACACCGGGGAGCTGTTTTTT. Amino acids: CASSVEGLARNTGELFF.

The genes are TRBV9 and TRBJ1-2, with TRBD1 as a possible D gene (5 bases). CDR3 length equals 12 residues. Germline V gives CDR1 SGDLS, CDR2 YYNGEE. Trimming pared 6 bases from V and 7 bases from J, leaving 13 bases between. The CDR3 loop is CASNGGISGYTF. The CDR3 DNA reads TGTGCCAGCAACGGGGGGATCTCTGGCTACACCTTC.

This clone has a handful of counts. The chain uses TRBV10-3 and TRBJ1-2; no clear D gene. The CDR3 has 13 amino acids. V was shortened by 0 bases and J by 3 bases, with 5 bases between the two germline ends. Germline lookup yields CDR1 ENHRY and CDR2 SYGVKD. CDR3 in DNA: TGTGCCATCAGTGAGTCGGAGGACTATGGCTACACCTTC. Translating it yields CAISESEDYGYTF.

V is TRBV7-2 and J is TRBJ2-2, with 9 bases identical to TRBD2. The germline gives CDR1 SGHTA, CDR2 FQGNSA. The CDR3 is 16 amino acids. The V gene end was trimmed by 1 base and the J gene end by 6 bases; junction bases not matched to a gene: 6. The CDR3 coding sequence is TGTGCCAGCAGCTTAGGGTGGACTAGCGATTCCGGGGAGCTGTTTTTT. Protein product: CASSLGWTSDSGELFF.

The chain has TRBV6-2 or TRBV6-3 and TRBJ1-2; D gene unclear. Trimming removed 5 bases from V and 6 bases from J, with 13 bases in between. The germline gives CDR1 MNHEY, CDR2 SVGEGT. The CDR3 spans 13 residues. The CDR3: CASSEGRRDGYTF. As DNA, the CDR3 is TGTGCCAGCAGTGAGGGTAGAAGGGATGGCTACACCTTC.

This clone has more than one count but fewer than ten. The chain employs TRBV6-5 and TRBJ2-1; 8 bases agree with TRBD2. Per the germline V gene, CDR1 is MNHEY and CDR2 is SVGAGI. The CDR3 totals 16 residues. V was pared by 2 bases and J by 9 bases, with 12 bases of the junction left unmatched. This CDR3 is CASSYEGSGVEGEQFF. Here the CDR3 DNA reads TGTGCCAGCAGTTACGAGGGTAGCGGGGTGGAGGGTGAGCAGTTCTTC.

The chain uses TRBV18 and TRBJ1-1; perhaps TRBD1 as D (6 bases). Trimming pared 3 bases from V and 0 bases from J, leaving 14 bases between. CDR1 is KGHSH and CDR2 is LQKENI in the germline V gene. There are 16 residues in the CDR3. The CDR3 DNA reads as TGTGCCAGCTCACCGGTTTCAGGGGCCATGAACACTGAAGCTTTCTTT. It yields the protein CASSPVSGAMNTEAFF.

This chain uses TRBV14 with TRBJ2-1; tentative D call: TRBD2 (5 bases). This CDR3 is built from 15 residues. Trimming removed 3 bases at V and 7 bases at J, with 16 bases between. Germline V gene data show CDR1 as SGHDN and CDR2 as FVKESK. CDR3 residues: CASSQAGVWRNEQFF. CDR3 DNA: TGTGCCAGCAGCCAGGCCGGGGTTTGGAGGAATGAGCAGTTCTTC.